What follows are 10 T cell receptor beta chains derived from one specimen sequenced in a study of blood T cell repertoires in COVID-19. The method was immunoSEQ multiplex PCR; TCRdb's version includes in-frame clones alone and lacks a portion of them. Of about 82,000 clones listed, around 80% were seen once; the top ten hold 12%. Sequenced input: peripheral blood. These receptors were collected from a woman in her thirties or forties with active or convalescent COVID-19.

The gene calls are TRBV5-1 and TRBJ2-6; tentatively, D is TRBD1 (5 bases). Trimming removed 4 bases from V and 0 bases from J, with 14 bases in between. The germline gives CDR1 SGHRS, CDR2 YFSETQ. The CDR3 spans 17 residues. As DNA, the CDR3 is TGCGCCAGCAGCGCAGACAGACCCTCCTCTGGGGCCAACGTCCTGACTTTC. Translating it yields CASSADRPSSGANVLTF.

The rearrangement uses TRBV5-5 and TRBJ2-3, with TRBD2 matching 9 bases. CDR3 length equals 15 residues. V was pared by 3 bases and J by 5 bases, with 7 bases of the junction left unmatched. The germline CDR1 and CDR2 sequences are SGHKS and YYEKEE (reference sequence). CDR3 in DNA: TGTGCCAGCAGCTCGGGACTAGCCTTTCAAGATACGCAGTATTTT. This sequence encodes CASSSGLAFQDTQYF.

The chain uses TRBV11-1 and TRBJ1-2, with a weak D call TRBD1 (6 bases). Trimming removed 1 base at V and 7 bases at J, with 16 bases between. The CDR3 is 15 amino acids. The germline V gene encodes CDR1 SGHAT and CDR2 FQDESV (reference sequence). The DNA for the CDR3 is TGTGCCAGCAGCTTAGTCGGAGCAGGGGATGGTGGCTACACCTTC. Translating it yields CASSLVGAGDGGYTF.

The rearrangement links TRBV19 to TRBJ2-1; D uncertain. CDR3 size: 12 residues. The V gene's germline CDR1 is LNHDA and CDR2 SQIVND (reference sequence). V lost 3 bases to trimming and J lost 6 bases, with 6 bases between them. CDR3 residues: CASSMALNEQFF. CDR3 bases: TGTGCCAGTAGTATGGCCCTCAATGAGCAGTTCTTC.

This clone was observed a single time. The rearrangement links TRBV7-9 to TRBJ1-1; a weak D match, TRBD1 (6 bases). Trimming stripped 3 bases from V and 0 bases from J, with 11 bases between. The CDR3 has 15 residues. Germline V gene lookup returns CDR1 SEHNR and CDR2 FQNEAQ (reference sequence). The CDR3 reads CASSFLTGLNTEAFF. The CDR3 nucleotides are TGTGCCAGCAGCTTTTTGACAGGATTGAACACTGAAGCTTTCTTT.

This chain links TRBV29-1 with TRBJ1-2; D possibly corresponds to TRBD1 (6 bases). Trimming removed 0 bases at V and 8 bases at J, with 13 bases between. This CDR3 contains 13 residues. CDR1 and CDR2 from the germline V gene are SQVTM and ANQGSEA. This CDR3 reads CSVEDQRGLGYTF. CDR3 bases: TGCAGCGTTGAAGATCAGCGGGGGCTAGGCTACACCTTC.

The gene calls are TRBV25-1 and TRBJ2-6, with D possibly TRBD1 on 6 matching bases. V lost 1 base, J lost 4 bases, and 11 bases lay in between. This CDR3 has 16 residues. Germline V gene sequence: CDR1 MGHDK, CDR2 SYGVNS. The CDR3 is CASSEWRTAGANVLTF. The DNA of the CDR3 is TGTGCCAGCAGTGAATGGAGGACAGCCGGGGCCAACGTCCTGACTTTC.

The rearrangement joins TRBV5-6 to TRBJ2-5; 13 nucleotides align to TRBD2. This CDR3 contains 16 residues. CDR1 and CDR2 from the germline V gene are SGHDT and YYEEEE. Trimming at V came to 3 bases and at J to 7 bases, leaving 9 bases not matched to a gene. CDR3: CASSSGLAGIWATQYF. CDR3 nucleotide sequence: TGTGCCAGCAGCTCGGGACTAGCGGGAATTTGGGCGACCCAGTACTTC.

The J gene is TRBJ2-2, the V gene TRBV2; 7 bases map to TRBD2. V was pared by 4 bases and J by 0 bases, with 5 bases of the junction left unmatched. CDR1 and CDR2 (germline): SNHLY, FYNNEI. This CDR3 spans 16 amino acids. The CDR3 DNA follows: TGTGCCAGCAGTGTACCTAGCGGAACGAACACCGGGGAGCTGTTTTTT. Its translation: CASSVPSGTNTGELFF.

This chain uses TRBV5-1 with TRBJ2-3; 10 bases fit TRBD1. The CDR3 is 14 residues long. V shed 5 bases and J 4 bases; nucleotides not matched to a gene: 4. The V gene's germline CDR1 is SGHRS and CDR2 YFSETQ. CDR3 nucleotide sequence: TGCGCCAGCAGGGGGACAGGGGTAGCAGATACGCAGTATTTT. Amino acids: CASRGTGVADTQYF.